This T cell receptor (beta chain) was sequenced in a study of T cells after yellow fever vaccination. TCRdb recomputed calls from the 5' RACE reads with MiXCR, one row per CDR3 protein. Among some 600,000 distinct CDR3 sequences listed, about 12% were seen once. Study findings and constraints: Though it reached lower strength, the secondary response hit its peak faster, day 5 versus 15.

On this clonotype: Its antigen is not identified.

The CDR3 consists of 17 residues. Germline CDR1 and CDR2: MGHRA and YSYEKL. Trimming stripped 1 base from V and 1 base from J, with 14 bases between. The sample here was PBMCs, taken on the day of the yellow fever booster vaccination. The receptor was derived from a man aged 25-45 years who received the YFV17D yellow fever vaccine. The chain couples TRBV4-1 to TRBJ2-4; D is possibly TRBD2 (5 bases). The CDR3 is CASSQVGSSAAKNIQYF. DNA of the CDR3: TGCGCCAGCAGCCAAGTAGGGAGCTCTGCGGCCAAAAACATTCAGTACTTC.